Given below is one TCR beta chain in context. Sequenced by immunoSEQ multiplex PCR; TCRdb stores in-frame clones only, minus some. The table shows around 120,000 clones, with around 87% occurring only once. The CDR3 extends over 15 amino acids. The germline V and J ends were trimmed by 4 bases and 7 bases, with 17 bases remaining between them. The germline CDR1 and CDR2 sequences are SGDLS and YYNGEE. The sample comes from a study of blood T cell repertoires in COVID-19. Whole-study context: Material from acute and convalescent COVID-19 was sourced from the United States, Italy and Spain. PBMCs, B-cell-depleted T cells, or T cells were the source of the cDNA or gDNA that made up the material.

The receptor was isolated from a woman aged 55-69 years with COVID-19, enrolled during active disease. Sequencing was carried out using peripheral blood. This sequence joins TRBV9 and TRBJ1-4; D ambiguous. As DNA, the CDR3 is TGTGCCAGCAGCCCCACGGGTTTGGTAGGTGAAAAACTGTTTTTT. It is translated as CASSPTGLVGEKLFF.